This T cell receptor (beta chain) was sequenced in a study of blood T cell repertoires in COVID-19. Trimming at V came to 0 bases and at J to 4 bases, leaving 9 bases not matched to a gene. The CDR3 has 17 residues. Germline values: CDR1 SGDLS, CDR2 YYNGEE. Sequencing used immunoSEQ multiplex PCR; TCRdb keeps in-frame clones, though not all of them. The sample holds under 150,000 clones, more than 65% seen once. J is TRBJ1-3 and V is TRBV9; 8 bases line up with TRBD1. This receptor was obtained from a woman aged 55 to 70 with acute or convalescent COVID-19. Sample: peripheral blood. CDR3 region: CASSVGWRQGSGNTIYF. The CDR3 DNA reads as TGTGCCAGCAGCGTAGGTTGGAGACAGGGGTCGGGAAACACCATATATTTT.